This TCR beta chain comes out of a study of T cells in Graves' hyperthyroidism and ophthalmopathy. Ten or more counts support this clonotype. Regions amplified from RNA transcripts were the TCR beta CDR3 regions. An initial round of RT-PCR targeting the TCR CDR3 relied on the HTBI primer set. Using its own MiXCR run on the multiplex PCR reads, TCRdb lists one record per CDR3 protein. The sample has about 370,000 distinct CDR3 sequences; 15% are singletons. Patients with ophthalmopathy all had a Clinical Activity Score of at least 3, a NOSPECS grade of at least 4 and duration under 3 months. It was uncontrolled infection, other autoimmune disease, pregnancy or lactation that excluded patients. PBMCs were collected from a roughly 10 ml volume of fresh peripheral blood. The specimen sequenced was blood. This TCR came from a woman aged 60-75 years with Graves' ophthalmopathy.

This CDR3 is CASSSGGRTYEQYF. CDR3 sequence (DNA): TGTGCCAGCAGTTCCGGGGGGCGAACCTACGAGCAGTACTTC. The chain has TRBV5-6 and TRBJ2-7; tentatively, D is TRBD2 (7 bases). V was trimmed by 5 bases and J by 2 bases, leaving 14 bases between them. Germline V lookup: CDR1 SGHDT, CDR2 YYEEEE. The CDR3 covers 14 residues.